This T cell receptor (beta chain) comes out of a study of cytomegalovirus exposure and HLA in healthy donors. Study-wide findings and caveats: Most TCRs appeared rarely, but some public TCRs recurred in many donors. Among the sequence variants, a highly shared cluster was likely an artifact of sequencing. Overall, approximately 150 TCR beta chains were annotated as cytomegalovirus-associated.

Primers for the PCR totalled 60 Vbeta and 13 Jbeta. Produced via immunoSEQ multiplex PCR; TCRdb's table is partial and in-frame only. Among about 130,000 clones listed, roughly four fifths were seen once. As for this clone: Its antigen is unknown.

The V end was cut by 8 bases, the J end by 1 base, with 15 bases between. Germline CDR1 and CDR2: SNHLY and FYNNEI. This CDR3 is 15 amino acids long. Sequenced sample: PBMCs. The source of this sequence is a woman aged 50 to 65 in good health and CMV-seropositive. This sequence joins TRBV2 and TRBJ2-4; TRBD2 is a possible D gene (5 bases). Here the CDR3 DNA reads TGTGCCAGCGATAATGGACTCGTCGCCAAAAACATTCAGTACTTC. Residues: CASDNGLVAKNIQYF. The full variable domain, with the rest looked up from reference TRBV2 and TRBJ2-4, is EPEVTQTPSHQVTQMGQEVILRCVPISNHLYFYWYRQILGQKVEFLVSFYNNEISEKSEIFDDQFSVERPDGSNFTLKIRSTKLEDSAMYFCASDNGLVAKNIQYFGAGTRLSVL.